This record looks at one T cell receptor beta chain sequence and its context. The antigen it binds to is not known. There are no base qualities to consult, and no much larger clone falls within one base. TCRbeta CDR3 regions were amplified from genomic DNA by means of the immunoSEQ Assay, a bias-controlled multiplex PCR. In the authors' own workflow: Within the assay, amplification of reference gene primers was used to estimate how many nucleated cells each sample contained. Sequence reads were collapsed and filtered to measure the absolute abundance of every unique TCRbeta CDR3 rearrangement. Productive Simpson clonality was computed per sample as the square root of Simpson's diversity index over productive rearrangements. TCRdb limited this immuneACCESS table to in-frame rearrangements with V and J called. A share of clones is missing; checked studies link under half to unresolved V genes, and the rest is unexplained. For V, J and clone size, that table is used; D and trimming come from the DNA. For this sample there are approximately 270,000 clones; approximately 83% appear just once. Clones ranked in the top ten supply around 10% of the sample.

Reading the germline V gene gives CDR1 MGHRA and CDR2 YSYEKL. The germline V and J ends show losses of 1 base and 6 bases respectively, and no gene match explains 8 bases of the junction. Reading from cysteine to phenylalanine, the CDR3 counts 16 amino acids. CDR3 DNA is the only sequence kept; it has 48 bases, read in frame from the first base. This entry is derived from a study of blood T cell repertoires in COVID-19 (TCRdb year 2020). In the study overall: Samples covering the acute and convalescent phases of COVID-19 were provided by collaborators in the United States, Italy and Spain. HLA class I and class II types, where available, came from metadata supplied by the sample provider rather than from assay-based typing. Subjects who had been exposed to COVID-19, were actively infected with it, or had recovered from it provided the deeply sampled blood TCRbeta repertoires that made up the dataset. A de-identified subject ID, COVID-19 status, age in years and sex were almost always included in the sample metadata. The prospective study material was composed of cDNA or gDNA derived from T cells, B-cell-depleted T cells, or PBMCs. A freely available public database, intended as a resource for researchers studying the immune response to SARS-CoV-2, is where the repertoires were released. The samples were drawn from two sources: the first 160 participants of the ongoing ImmuneRACE study, and 1,000 to 1,500 subjects contributed by 6 global collaborators. The full study reports these points: How much clinical and demographic metadata was included differed by source and by participant, and the metadata was provided uncurated.

Each collaborating institution followed its own protocols to collect whole blood in K2EDTA tubes. For TCRbeta analysis, collaborator samples were shipped as frozen whole blood, as isolated PBMCs, or as DNA extracted from either sample type. This TCR came from a woman in her seventies with acute or convalescent COVID-19. The specimen was peripheral blood. This receptor chain uses TRBV4-1 and TRBJ2-3; TRBD2 agrees with 9 junctional bases. The nucleotide sequence is given as TGCGCCAGCAGCCAAGGGAATAGCGGGGGATCCGATACGCAGTATTTT. The encoded protein is CASSQGNSGGSDTQYF.